This T cell receptor beta chain was documented in a study of OX40 agonist ivuxolimab in advanced cancers. Trimming pared 0 bases from V and 9 bases from J, leaving 12 bases between. The CDR3 totals 13 residues. Germline-derived CDR1 and CDR2 are SGHDT and YYEEEE. This clone appeared once. Method: immunoSEQ multiplex PCR; TCRdb's copy keeps in-frame clones and lacks some. The sample carries about 22,000 clones, 70% to 90% recorded once. The sequencing here drew on CD4+ or CD8+ T cells sorted from blood, taken in a trial of the OX40 agonist ivuxolimab. The receptor was isolated from an adult with an advanced solid tumor such as melanoma, head and neck, liver or kidney cancer. This chain links TRBV5-6 with TRBJ1-2; D is uncertain. The CDR3 DNA follows: TGTGCCAGCAGCTTGGTGCAGGCCATTCGCTACACCTTC. Translation: CASSLVQAIRYTF. Filled out from reference TRBV5-6 and TRBJ1-2, the complete variable domain reads DAGVTQSPTHLIKTRGQQVTLRCSPKSGHDTVSWYQQALGQGPQFIFQYYEEEERQRGNFPDRFSGHQFPNYSSELNVNALLLGDSALYLCASSLVQAIRYTFGSGTRLTVV.